The 22 T cell receptor beta chains listed next were all sequenced from one sample in a study of blood T cell repertoires in COVID-19. Measured with immunoSEQ multiplex PCR; TCRdb has only the in-frame clones, and not every one. The sample holds 250,000 to 350,000 clones, roughly 90% seen once. The source material was PBMCs or T cells enriched from blood (not recorded which). These receptor sequences come from a young woman who had recovered from COVID-19.

The rearrangement joins TRBV25-1 to TRBJ1-1; no clear D. The length of the CDR3 is 12 residues. The germline CDR1 and CDR2 sequences are MGHDK and SYGVNS. V gave up 4 bases and J gave up 2 bases, with 5 bases separating them. The CDR3 nucleotides are TGTGCCAGCAGTGTTTTAAACACTGAAGCTTTCTTT. Translating it yields CASSVLNTEAFF.

The chain has TRBV27 and TRBJ1-6; the D is unclear. Trimming cost V 1 base and J 11 bases, with 24 bases left between them. The CDR3 is 18 amino acids. The germline V gene encodes CDR1 MNHEY and CDR2 SMNVEV (reference sequence). CDR3 sequence (DNA): TGTGCCAGCAGTTTATTTTCTGGTTTGAGGGCGGGTATGCCACCCCTCCACTTT. It yields the protein CASSLFSGLRAGMPPLHF.

The rearrangement uses TRBV6-5 and TRBJ2-2; TRBD2 agrees at 8 bases. Looked up from germline, CDR1 is MNHEY and CDR2 is SVGAGI. Trimming removed 0 bases from V and 6 bases from J; junction bases left unmatched: 6. The CDR3 sequence is 16 residues long. This chain's CDR3 is CASSYSNGGAAGELFF. CDR3 in DNA: TGTGCCAGCAGTTACTCGAACGGGGGGGCCGCCGGGGAGCTGTTTTTT.

This clone appeared a few times. The chain links TRBV6-2 or TRBV6-3 to TRBJ2-7, with D perhaps TRBD2 (5 bases). The V gene lost 3 bases and the J gene lost 4 bases, with 13 bases spanning the gap. The CDR3 runs 14 residues. Germline values: CDR1 MNHEY, CDR2 SVGEGT. As DNA, the CDR3 is TGTGCCAGCAGTTATGCGGGCCGGGTTTACGAGCAGTACTTC. Residues: CASSYAGRVYEQYF.

This chain uses TRBV5-1 with TRBJ2-5; a possible D gene is TRBD2 (6 bases). The V and J ends lost 0 bases and 3 bases respectively, with 9 bases between them. CDR1 and CDR2 (germline): SGHRS, YFSETQ. This CDR3 comprises 14 residues. This chain's CDR3 is CASSLAGGEETQYF. In nucleotides, the CDR3 is TGCGCCAGCAGCTTGGCCGGGGGTGAAGAGACCCAGTACTTC. The full variable domain, completed using reference TRBV5-1 and TRBJ2-5, is KAGVTQTPRYLIKTRGQQVTLSCSPISGHRSVSWYQQTPGQGLQFLFEYFSETQRNKGNFPGRFSGRQFSNSRSEMNVSTLELGDSALYLCASSLAGGEETQYFGPGTRLLVL.

The gene calls are TRBV6-5 and TRBJ1-2, with TRBD1 matching over 11 bases. The V segment lost 11 bases and the J segment 4 bases; nucleotides outside the gene matches: 9. Germline assignment: CDR1 MNHEY and CDR2 SVGAGI. The CDR3 covers 14 residues. The CDR3 coding sequence is TGTGCCGTTGGGACAGGGGGTTCGCTCTATGGCTACACCTTC. Its protein is CAVGTGGSLYGYTF.

The rearrangement joins TRBV7-2 to TRBJ2-1; TRBD2 aligns across 13 bases. Germline V gene lookup returns CDR1 SGHTA and CDR2 FQGNSA. The CDR3 length is 15 residues. With V trimmed by 4 bases and J by 12 bases, 9 bases remained unmatched. The CDR3 region has the DNA TGTGCCAGCAGCTCCTGGACTAGCGGGAGAATGTTGCAGTTCTTC. Amino acids: CASSSWTSGRMLQFF.

This chain connects TRBV4-2 to TRBJ2-7; 9 nucleotides align to TRBD2. CDR3 size: 17 residues. The ends lost 1 base at V and 1 base at J; junction bases unmatched: 8. Germline CDR1 and CDR2: LGHNA and YNFKEQ. The CDR3 nucleotides are TGTGCCAGCAGCCAAGGTCCTAGCGGGAAGTTTTCCTACGAGCAGTACTTC. Amino acid sequence: CASSQGPSGKFSYEQYF.

The chain uses TRBV4-3 and TRBJ2-1, with D maybe TRBD1 (6 bases). This CDR3 comprises 16 residues. The V end lost 4 bases, the J end lost 3 bases, and 16 bases lay between the germline ends. Germline V gives CDR1 LGHNA, CDR2 YSLEER. The CDR3 bases are TGCGCCAGCAGCCCGAGGACAGCTCCCGGCTACAATGAGCAGTTCTTC. Protein: CASSPRTAPGYNEQFF.

The J gene is TRBJ1-5, the V gene TRBV28, with D perhaps matching TRBD1 (5 bases). The CDR3 is made up of 15 amino acids. Per germline, CDR1 MDHEN and CDR2 SYDVKM. V lost 8 bases to trimming and J lost 0 bases, with 14 bases between them. The CDR3 reads CASQTGYYSNQPQHF. The CDR3 DNA reads TGTGCCAGCCAAACAGGCTACTATAGCAATCAGCCCCAGCATTTT.

This sequence joins TRBV5-1 and TRBJ2-7, with TRBD2 matching 11 bases. This CDR3 spans 19 amino acids. The V segment lost 3 bases and the J segment 3 bases; nucleotides outside the gene matches: 17. CDR1 is SGHRS, CDR2 YFSETQ, per germline. Here the CDR3 DNA reads TGCGCCAGCAGCTCAGACCCCCGGTCTAGCGGGGGGTCCCTCTACGAGCAGTACTTC. Protein sequence: CASSSDPRSSGGSLYEQYF.

V is TRBV7-2 and J is TRBJ1-6; a weak D match, TRBD1 (5 bases). Germline lookup yields CDR1 SGHTA and CDR2 FQGNSA. V lost 6 bases, J lost 9 bases, and 21 bases lay in between. This CDR3 has 16 amino acids. CDR3 nucleotide sequence: TGTGCCAGCAGTCCGAGCCCGGGACTTATTACTTCACCCCTCCACTTT. As protein: CASSPSPGLITSPLHF.

The rearrangement joins TRBV7-2 to TRBJ1-2; the match to TRBD1 covers 7 bases. V lost 0 bases and J lost 12; bases outside the gene matches: 13. The CDR3 spans 15 residues. Per the germline V gene, CDR1 is SGHTA and CDR2 is FQGNSA. CDR3 coding DNA: TGTGCCAGCAGCTTAGCAGGGGGCAACCAGCGAGGAGACACCTTC. Its translation is CASSLAGGNQRGDTF. Full variable domain (outside the CDR3, taken from reference TRBV7-2 and TRBJ1-2): GAGVSQSPSNKVTEKGKDVELRCDPISGHTALYWYRQSLGQGLEFLIYFQGNSAPDKSGLPSDRFSAERTGGSVSTLTIQRTQQEDSAVYLCASSLAGGNQRGDTFGSGTRLTVV.

The chain couples TRBV14 to TRBJ2-5; D call uncertain. Germline-derived CDR1 and CDR2 are SGHDN and FVKESK. Deletions cut 2 bases from V and 2 bases from J, with 15 bases between. This CDR3 is built from 16 residues. For the CDR3, the DNA is TGTGCCAGCAGCCAACTCTCTTTTAGTGATCAAGAGACCCAGTACTTC. Translation: CASSQLSFSDQETQYF.

DNA for the CDR3: TGTGCCAGCAGCTTGAGTACCTCCAGGTATGGATCACCCCTCCACTTT. Residues: CASSLSTSRYGSPLHF. The chain couples TRBV5-6 to TRBJ1-6; no firm D call. The germline V gene encodes CDR1 SGHDT and CDR2 YYEEEE. The V and J ends lost 1 base and 10 bases respectively, with 18 bases between them. The CDR3 is 16 residues long.

The rearrangement links TRBV9 to TRBJ2-1, with D possibly matching TRBD2 (6 bases). Trimming stripped 0 bases from V and 2 bases from J, with 12 bases between. CDR3 length: 16 residues. The germline V gene encodes CDR1 SGDLS and CDR2 YYNGEE. The CDR3 DNA sequence: TGTGCCAGCAGCGTAGAATCCCCGGGAGCCTACAATGAGCAGTTCTTC. Translated, it gives CASSVESPGAYNEQFF.

V and J are TRBV10-3 and TRBJ2-2, with TRBD2 as a possible D gene (5 bases). The CDR3 has 15 amino acids. Looked up from germline, CDR1 is ENHRY and CDR2 is SYGVKD. Trimming stripped 2 bases from V and 8 bases from J, with 15 bases between. DNA for the CDR3: TGTGCCATCAGTGAGACTCTAGCTACCCCGGGGGAGCTGTTTTTT. Amino acid sequence: CAISETLATPGELFF.

The chain combines TRBV10-3 with TRBJ1-2; D remains ambiguous. Germline lookup yields CDR1 ENHRY and CDR2 SYGVKD. The CDR3 runs 14 residues. Trimming pared 5 bases from V and 1 base from J, leaving 11 bases between. CDR3 residues: CAISPGTSNYGYTF. The CDR3 DNA follows: TGTGCCATCAGTCCGGGAACTAGTAACTATGGCTACACCTTC.

The chain carries TRBV19 and TRBJ2-7, with 10 bases that match TRBD1. This CDR3 region has 14 residues. The germline CDR1 and CDR2 sequences are LNHDA and SQIVND (reference sequence). Germline trimming cut 3 bases from V and 6 bases from J; bases unmatched to any gene: 5. The CDR3 coding sequence is TGTGCCAGTAGTATCCGGGACAGGGGTGTCGAGCAGTACTTC. Amino acid sequence: CASSIRDRGVEQYF.

The chain has TRBV28 and TRBJ2-5; D remains ambiguous. This CDR3 contains 14 residues. In germline, CDR1 is MDHEN, CDR2 SYDVKM. The V end was cut by 6 bases, the J end by 0 bases, with 11 bases between. The CDR3 DNA follows: TGTGCCAGCAGCCCCTTGGAGAACCAAGAGACCCAGTACTTC. Amino acid sequence: CASSPLENQETQYF.

The chain carries TRBV27 and TRBJ2-6, with 7 nucleotides matching TRBD1. Germline assignment: CDR1 MNHEY and CDR2 SMNVEV (reference sequence). J gave up 0 bases and V 7 bases, and 12 bases lay outside the gene matches. The CDR3 runs 18 residues. This CDR3 reads CASTPSGTAVSGANVLTF. In DNA form, the CDR3 reads TGTGCCAGCACCCCGTCGGGGACAGCAGTCTCTGGGGCCAACGTCCTGACTTTC.

V and J are TRBV2 and TRBJ2-3, with 12 bases lining up with TRBD2. The J segment lost 1 base and the V segment lost 8 bases, leaving 4 bases of the junction unmatched. The CDR3 consists of 15 residues. Germline CDR1 is SNHLY and CDR2 is FYNNEI. In DNA, the CDR3 is TGTGCCAGCTCCCGACTAGCGGGGGGCACAGATACGCAGTATTTT. It translates to CASSRLAGGTDTQYF.